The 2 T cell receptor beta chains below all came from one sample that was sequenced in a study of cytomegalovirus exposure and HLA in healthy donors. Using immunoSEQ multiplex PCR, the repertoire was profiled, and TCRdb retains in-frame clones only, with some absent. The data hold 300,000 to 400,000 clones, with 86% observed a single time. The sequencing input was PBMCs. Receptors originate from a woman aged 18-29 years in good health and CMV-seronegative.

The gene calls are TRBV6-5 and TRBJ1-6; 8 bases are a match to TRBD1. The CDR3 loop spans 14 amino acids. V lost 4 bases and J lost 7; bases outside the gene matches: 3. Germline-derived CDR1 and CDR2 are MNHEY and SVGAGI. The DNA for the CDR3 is TGTGCCAGCAGTTTTCGGGACAGGAATTCACCCCTCCACTTT. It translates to CASSFRDRNSPLHF.

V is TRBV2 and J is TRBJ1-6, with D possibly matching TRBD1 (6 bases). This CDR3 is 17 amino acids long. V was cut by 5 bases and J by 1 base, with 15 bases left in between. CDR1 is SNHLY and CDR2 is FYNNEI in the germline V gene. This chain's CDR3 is CASSTLRGLSYNSPLHF. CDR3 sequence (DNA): TGTGCCAGCAGTACCCTCAGGGGTTTATCCTATAATTCACCCCTCCACTTT.